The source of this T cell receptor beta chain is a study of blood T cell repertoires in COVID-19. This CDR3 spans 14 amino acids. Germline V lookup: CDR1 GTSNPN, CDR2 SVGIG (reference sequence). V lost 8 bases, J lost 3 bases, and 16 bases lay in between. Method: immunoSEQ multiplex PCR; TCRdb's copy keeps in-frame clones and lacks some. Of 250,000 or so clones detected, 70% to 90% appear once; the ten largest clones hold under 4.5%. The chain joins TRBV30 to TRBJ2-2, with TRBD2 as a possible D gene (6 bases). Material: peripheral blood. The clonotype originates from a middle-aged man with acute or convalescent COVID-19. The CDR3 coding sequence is TGTGCCCTCCCGGGCGGGACCTACACCGGGGAGCTGTTTTTT. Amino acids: CALPGGTYTGELFF.